Presented here are 26 T cell receptor beta chains from one specimen sequenced in a study of metastatic and nonmetastatic thyroid tumors. No patient received treatment before thyroid surgery. From the PCR reads, TCRdb re-called clones with MiXCR. The sample comprises tens of thousands of clones, over 9.5% of which are singletons, and 10% to 12% rests with the top ten. Material: blood. All receptors come from a female donor with papillary thyroid cancer or a benign thyroid nodule (not recorded which). Some clones in this sample may be carry-over from other donors' samples.

This clone has ten or more counts. The gene calls are TRBV20-1 and TRBJ2-3; no reliable D call. V gave up 5 bases and J gave up 4 bases, with 13 bases separating them. From germline, CDR1 is DFQATT and CDR2 SNEGSKA (reference sequence). This CDR3 has 13 residues. The DNA of the CDR3 is TGCAGTGCTCAGACGGAGCCCCCAGATACGCAGTATTTT. Encoded protein: CSAQTEPPDTQYF.

In this sample, this clone turned up many times. The chain has TRBV4-1 and TRBJ2-7; 10 bases are a match to TRBD2. Trimming at V came to 0 bases and at J to 3 bases, leaving 2 bases not matched to a gene. This CDR3 has 15 amino acids. Looked up from germline, CDR1 is MGHRA and CDR2 is YSYEKL. CDR3 DNA: TGCGCCAGCAGCCAAGAGACTAGCGGGTACTACGAGCAGTACTTC. Its protein product is CASSQETSGYYEQYF.

In its sample, this clone was seen many times. The J gene is TRBJ2-3, the V gene TRBV9; weak D call: TRBD1 (6 bases). Germline loops: CDR1 SGDLS, CDR2 YYNGEE. CDR3 size: 14 residues. V shed 0 bases and J shed 3 bases, with 8 bases lying between them. Written as DNA, the CDR3 is TGTGCCAGCAGCGTAGGCCAGGGGACAGATACGCAGTATTTT. It encodes CASSVGQGTDTQYF.

Many counts were recorded for this clone. This chain uses TRBV14 with TRBJ2-1; D assignment may be TRBD1 or TRBD2 (5 bases each). CDR1 is SGHDN and CDR2 is FVKESK in the germline V gene. The CDR3 extends over 15 amino acids. V gave up 4 bases and J gave up 5 bases, with 15 bases separating them. The CDR3 nucleotides read TGTGCCAGCAGCCCACCCGGGACCGGCAACAATGAGCAGTTCTTC. As protein: CASSPPGTGNNEQFF.

This clone was observed at least ten times. The gene calls are TRBV28 and TRBJ2-2; tentative D call: TRBD2 (6 bases). CDR3 length: 15 residues. Trimming removed 2 bases at V and 4 bases at J, with 11 bases between. Germline loops: CDR1 MDHEN, CDR2 SYDVKM. DNA of the CDR3: TGTGCCAGCAGTTTACTGTCAGCGGGCACCGGGGAGCTGTTTTTT. Translation: CASSLLSAGTGELFF.

This clone has a count of ten or more. The V and J genes are TRBV6-2 or TRBV6-3 and TRBJ2-7; 7 nucleotides line up with TRBD1. The CDR3 extends over 13 amino acids. Germline CDR1 and CDR2: MNHEY and SVGEGT. Trimming at V came to 6 bases and at J to 5 bases, leaving 7 bases not matched to a gene. Written as DNA, the CDR3 is TGTGCCAGCAGCAATACAGGGGTCCACGAGCAGTACTTC. It is translated as CASSNTGVHEQYF.

This clone was found many times. This chain joins TRBV9 and TRBJ2-7; D perhaps matches TRBD2 (6 bases). The CDR3 covers 16 residues. Per the germline V gene, CDR1 is SGDLS and CDR2 is YYNGEE. Deletions cut 0 bases from V and 1 base from J, with 14 bases between. The CDR3 is CASSVGAGMGSYEQYF. The CDR3 coding sequence is TGTGCCAGCAGCGTAGGAGCGGGCATGGGTTCCTACGAGCAGTACTTC.

J is TRBJ1-1 and V is TRBV15; 10 nucleotides line up with TRBD1. V gave up 6 bases and J gave up 7 bases; unmatched junction bases: 20. This CDR3 is built from 18 residues. Germline loops: CDR1 LNHNV, CDR2 YYDKDF (reference sequence). The CDR3 spells CATRRNLRQGARKDEAFF. In nucleotides, the CDR3 is TGTGCCACCAGAAGAAACCTTCGACAGGGGGCAAGAAAGGATGAAGCTTTCTTT.

This clone was observed at least ten times. The chain couples TRBV5-6 to TRBJ1-1, with D hard to call. Trimming shortened V by 0 bases and J by 0 bases, and 12 bases separated the two germline ends. CDR1 is SGHDT and CDR2 is YYEEEE in the germline V gene. There are 16 residues in the CDR3. CDR3 sequence reads: CASSLAGPEVNTEAFF. The CDR3 DNA sequence: TGTGCCAGCAGCTTGGCCGGGCCGGAGGTGAACACTGAAGCTTTCTTT.

This clone has at least ten counts. V gene TRBV28 combines with J gene TRBJ2-7, with D possibly being TRBD2 (6 bases). Germline V gives CDR1 MDHEN, CDR2 SYDVKM. The CDR3 runs to 14 residues. The V end was cut by 1 base, the J end by 3 bases, with 10 bases between. The CDR3 coding sequence is TGTGCCAGCAGTTTATACCGGGACTTCTACGAGCAGTACTTC. It is translated as CASSLYRDFYEQYF.

In its sample, this clone was seen many times. The genes are TRBV29-1 and TRBJ1-2; maybe TRBD1 (5 bases). CDR1 and CDR2 from the germline V gene are SQVTM and ANQGSEA. The CDR3 runs to 13 residues. The V end lost 4 bases, the J end lost 1 base, and 10 bases lay between the germline ends. CDR3 region: CSVGQGRNYGYTF. Written as DNA, the CDR3 is TGCAGCGTTGGGCAGGGCCGTAACTATGGCTACACCTTC.

This clone showed up many times. The chain recombines TRBV7-3 with TRBJ2-3, with 16 bases aligning to TRBD2. J gave up 4 bases and V 2 bases, and 3 bases lay outside the gene matches. The CDR3 is made up of 17 amino acids. CDR1 and CDR2 from the germline V gene are SGHTA and FQGTGA. DNA for the CDR3: TGTGCCAGCAGCTTAGGGACTAGCGGGAGGGGTCCAGATACGCAGTATTTT. Translation: CASSLGTSGRGPDTQYF.

This clone came up many times. The conserved phenylalanine or tryptophan normally closing the CDR3 is absent here, so this likely arose from a read error. The DNA is omitted, as the CDR3 cannot be located on it reliably, and the CDR3 follows TCRdb's listing. The chain links TRBV30 to TRBJ2-2; the D call of TRBD1 is as the table states it, not checked on the DNA. Germline V gene data show CDR1 as GTSNPN and CDR2 as SVGIG (reference sequence). A total of 9 residues make up the CDR3, ends included. The chain's CDR3 is CAWRGQTFP.

With regard to this clone: Germline is not matched at one junction end, which may reflect a read error. The sample contains more than one DNA sequence encoding this CDR3. The rearrangement links TRBV7-8 to TRBJ1-3, with no clear D. The V gene's germline CDR1 is SGHVS and CDR2 FQNEAQ. The CDR3 sequence is 14 residues long. The CDR3 region is CASSTQEAGNTIYF. In DNA, the CDR3 is TGCGCCAGCAGCACTCAGGAAGCTGGAAACACCATATATTTT.

This clone showed up many times. The chain couples TRBV4-2 to TRBJ2-7; either TRBD1 or TRBD2 may supply D (5 bases each). This CDR3 contains 13 residues. Trimming took off 1 base at V and 6 bases at J, with 10 bases between the two ends. Per germline, CDR1 LGHNA and CDR2 YNFKEQ. The CDR3 protein is CASSQGDLPEQYF. The CDR3 DNA sequence: TGTGCCAGCAGCCAAGGGGACCTCCCCGAGCAGTACTTC.

Regarding this clone: At one of its ends the junction is not consistent with the germline gene, which may arise from a read error. The chain combines TRBV7-6 with TRBJ2-1; D gene uncertain. The CDR3 length is 15 residues. From germline, CDR1 is SGHVS and CDR2 FNYEAQ. In nucleotides, the CDR3 is TGTGCCAGCAGCTTAGAGGCAGGCTCCTACAATGAGAAGTTCTTC. Its translation: CASSLEAGSYNEKFF.

Regarding this clone: This may be a read error, as it is one base from a much larger clone. The J gene is TRBJ2-4, the V gene TRBV6-1; D perhaps matches TRBD2 (5 bases). Germline CDR1 is MNHNS and CDR2 is SASEGT. The ends were cut back, 2 bases at V and 14 bases at J, with 13 bases in the middle. The CDR3 is 12 amino acids. CDR3 bases: TGTGCCAGCAGTGAATGGCGGGCCGATAAGTACTTC. Protein: CASSEWRADKYF.

This clone was counted between two and nine times. The CDR3 does not end in the conserved phenylalanine or tryptophan, so this is likely a read error. This CDR3 reads CASSRGEYYGYTL. The CDR3 DNA follows: TGTGCCAGTAGTAGGGGGGAGTACTATGGCTACACCTTA. J is TRBJ1-2 and V is TRBV19; D is possibly TRBD1 (5 bases). V was clipped by 4 bases and J by 3 bases, with 9 bases between them. The CDR3 length is 13 residues. Per germline, CDR1 LNHDA and CDR2 SQIVND (reference sequence).

This clone showed up many times. CDR3 sequence (DNA): TGTGCCAGCAGATCCGGCACCGTGGGGGGTGAGACCCAGTACTTC. Translating it yields CASRSGTVGGETQYF. The chain uses TRBV7-9 and TRBJ2-5; possibly TRBD2 for D (6 bases). Trimming shortened V by 6 bases and J by 5 bases, and 19 bases separated the two germline ends. This CDR3 spans 15 amino acids. Germline lookup yields CDR1 SEHNR and CDR2 FQNEAQ (reference sequence).

The genes are TRBV10-3 and TRBJ1-1; no firm D call. CDR1 is ENHRY and CDR2 is SYGVKD in the germline V gene. Trimming stripped 10 bases from V and 3 bases from J, with 15 bases between. There are 13 residues in the CDR3. CDR3 sequence: CASSRRWDTEAFF. In DNA form, the CDR3 reads TGTGCCAGCTCAAGACGATGGGACACTGAAGCTTTCTTT.

Ten or more counts support this clone. J is TRBJ2-7 and V is TRBV5-4; 8 bases fit TRBD1. J gave up 5 bases and V 2 bases, and 15 bases lay outside the gene matches. This CDR3 comprises 17 residues. Germline CDR1 and CDR2: SGHNT and YYREEE (reference sequence). CDR3 sequence: CASSFYRGGQGRDEQYF. In DNA, the CDR3 is TGTGCCAGCAGCTTTTATCGAGGCGGACAGGGACGGGACGAGCAGTACTTC.

This clone appeared many times. The chain couples TRBV11-2 to TRBJ2-3, with D possibly TRBD2 on 6 matching bases. The CDR3 loop spans 18 amino acids. Trimming removed 3 bases from V and 0 bases from J, with 19 bases in between. Germline-derived CDR1 and CDR2 are SGHAT and FQNNGV. The CDR3 DNA reads as TGTGCCAGCAGCTTTCAGGAGGGCCCATATACTAGCACAGATACGCAGTATTTT. Its protein product is CASSFQEGPYTSTDTQYF.

This clone was detected many times. This rearrangement joins TRBV7-9 to TRBJ2-7; perhaps TRBD1 as D (6 bases). This CDR3 comprises 15 residues. V lost 0 bases and J 4 bases, leaving 13 bases between the germline ends. Germline assignment: CDR1 SEHNR and CDR2 FQNEAQ (reference sequence). The CDR3 protein is CASSLAEFRGYEQYF. DNA of the CDR3: TGTGCCAGCAGCTTAGCCGAATTCAGGGGTTACGAGCAGTACTTC.

The J gene is TRBJ1-1, the V gene TRBV28, with D hard to call. V gave up 7 bases and J gave up 1 base, with 7 bases separating them. CDR1 is MDHEN and CDR2 is SYDVKM in the germline V gene. There are 12 residues in the CDR3. The chain's CDR3 is CASNIRNTEAFF. Here the CDR3 DNA reads TGTGCCAGCAATATTAGGAACACTGAAGCTTTCTTT.

This clone was seen ten or more times. The rearrangement joins TRBV7-9 to TRBJ2-4; a weak D match, TRBD2 (6 bases). The CDR3 length is 14 residues. The V gene lost 6 bases and the J gene lost 8 bases, with 17 bases spanning the gap. Looked up from germline, CDR1 is SEHNR and CDR2 is FQNEAQ (reference sequence). For the CDR3, the DNA is TGTGCCAGCAGTCAGAAGGGGTGGGAGGACATTCAGTACTTC. It codes for CASSQKGWEDIQYF.

This clone occurred many times. The gene calls are TRBV7-2 and TRBJ2-1; 10 positions match TRBD2. Germline assignment: CDR1 SGHTA and CDR2 FQGNSA. The CDR3 contains 15 residues. V lost 5 bases and J lost 4; bases outside the gene matches: 5. CDR3 in DNA: TGTGCCAGCAGCCCTTCTAGCGGGAGTTACAATGAGCAGTTCTTC. Translation: CASSPSSGSYNEQFF.